One sample yielded the 27 T cell receptor beta chains listed below, sequenced in a study of T cell responses to AZD1222 COVID-19 vaccine. The repertoire was sequenced with immunoSEQ multiplex PCR; TCRdb's copy has only in-frame clones and lacks some. The data hold tens of thousands of clones, with around 89% observed a single time. The starting material was peripheral blood, obtained 28 days after the second AZD1222 dose. The receptors here all came from an adult who received the AZD1222 COVID-19 vaccine.

The rearrangement joins TRBV9 to TRBJ1-1; D unresolved. The CDR3 extends over 15 amino acids. CDR1 is SGDLS and CDR2 is YYNGEE in the germline V gene. V was cut by 4 bases and J by 5 bases, with 18 bases left in between. The CDR3 coding sequence is TGTGCCAGCAGCAAAGGTCAGTTGGAAGAAACTGAAGCTTTCTTT. Translating gives CASSKGQLEETEAFF.

V gene TRBV4-3 combines with J gene TRBJ1-1; the D is unclear. Trimming removed 3 bases from V and 0 bases from J, with 5 bases in between. The CDR3 has 13 amino acids. Germline CDR1 reads LGHNA; CDR2 reads YSLEER. CDR3 DNA: TGCGCCAGCAGCCAGGACCTGAACACTGAAGCTTTCTTT. This sequence encodes CASSQDLNTEAFF.

This clone was detected once. The V call is TRBV30, the J call TRBJ1-5; maybe TRBD1 (5 bases). This CDR3 region has 16 residues. Germline-derived CDR1 and CDR2 are GTSNPN and SVGIG (reference sequence). Deletions cut 0 bases from V and 6 bases from J, with 18 bases between. The CDR3 loop reads CAWSVRAGLPLQPQHF. The CDR3 region has the DNA TGTGCCTGGAGTGTCAGGGCAGGCCTACCTCTTCAGCCCCAGCATTTT.

The chain is built from TRBV28 and TRBJ2-4; 7 positions match TRBD1. The CDR3 is made up of 16 amino acids. Germline CDR1 is MDHEN and CDR2 is SYDVKM. Trimming cost V 5 bases and J 0 bases; bases outside gene matches: 7. CDR3 region: CASSTTGTLAKNIQYF. DNA for the CDR3: TGTGCCAGCAGTACGACAGGGACCCTAGCCAAAAACATTCAGTACTTC. The entire variable domain, with the rest obtained from reference TRBV28 and TRBJ2-4, is as follows: DVKVTQSSRYLVKRTGEKVFLECVQDMDHENMFWYRQDPGLGLRLIYFSYDVKMKEKGDIPEGYSVSREKKERFSLILESASTNQTSMYLCASSTTGTLAKNIQYFGAGTRLSVL.

The chain links TRBV4-2 to TRBJ2-5, with D perhaps given as TRBD1 or TRBD2 (5 bases each). Trimming pared 3 bases from V and 3 bases from J, leaving 11 bases between. The CDR3 spans 14 residues. Per the germline V gene, CDR1 is LGHNA and CDR2 is YNFKEQ. The CDR3 is CASSQGPAKETQYF. CDR3 in DNA: TGTGCCAGCAGCCAGGGACCTGCCAAAGAGACCCAGTACTTC.

The chain's CDR3 is CASSRTGTPLGSQPQHF. For the CDR3, the DNA is TGTGCCAGCTCAAGGACAGGGACCCCCCTGGGGAGCCAGCCCCAGCATTTT. The rearrangement uses TRBV18 and TRBJ1-5, with 8 bases matching TRBD1. There are 17 residues in the CDR3. The germline gives CDR1 KGHSH, CDR2 LQKENI. Trimming at V came to 5 bases and at J to 7 bases, leaving 16 bases not matched to a gene.

V is TRBV28 and J is TRBJ1-4, with TRBD1 as a possible D gene (5 bases). Germline CDR1 is MDHEN and CDR2 is SYDVKM. Deletions cut 2 bases from V and 8 bases from J, with 9 bases between. The CDR3 is 13 residues long. The CDR3: CASSLNGGEKLFF. In DNA, the CDR3 is TGTGCCAGCAGTTTAAACGGGGGGGAAAAACTGTTTTTT.

The chain links TRBV3-1 (or the pseudogene TRBV3-2) to TRBJ2-7, with 7 bases identical to TRBD2. This CDR3 spans 12 amino acids. CDR1 and CDR2 (germline): LGHDT, YNNKEL (reference sequence). V shed 4 bases, J shed 6 bases, and the junction held 3 bases outside the gene matches. The DNA of the CDR3 is TGTGCCAGCAGCCGGGAGGGATTCGAGCAGTACTTC. Translating gives CASSREGFEQYF.

This clone was found once. The chain has TRBV7-9 and TRBJ2-4, with 8 bases lining up with TRBD2. From germline, CDR1 is SEHNR and CDR2 FQNEAQ (reference sequence). Trimming at V came to 6 bases and at J to 3 bases, leaving 10 bases not matched to a gene. The CDR3 runs to 16 residues. In DNA, the CDR3 is TGTGCCAGCAGTGAACGGGAGGGCCCTCTCAAAAACATTCAGTACTTC. Protein sequence: CASSEREGPLKNIQYF.

The rearrangement joins TRBV14 to TRBJ2-2; 8 bases align to TRBD2. With V trimmed by 0 bases and J by 7 bases, 13 bases remained unmatched. CDR3 length: 18 amino acids. Germline V CDR1 and CDR2: SGHDN, FVKESK. The CDR3, as DNA: TGTGCCAGCAGCCAAGAGCTGGGGAGCGGGAGTCGACACGGGGAGCTGTTTTTT. Protein sequence: CASSQELGSGSRHGELFF.

A single count supports this clone. The chain uses TRBV7-6 and TRBJ2-3, with 7 bases lining up with TRBD2. CDR1 and CDR2 (germline): SGHVS, FNYEAQ. The CDR3 sequence is 16 residues long. V gave up 1 base and J gave up 1 base; unmatched junction bases: 5. CDR3: CASSLGVAGGTDTQYF. DNA of the CDR3: TGTGCCAGCAGCTTAGGGGTTGCGGGAGGCACAGATACGCAGTATTTT.

J is TRBJ2-7 and V is TRBV18; D call uncertain. This CDR3 has 14 residues. V was cut by 0 bases and J by 2 bases, with 8 bases left in between. Germline V gives CDR1 KGHSH, CDR2 LQKENI. CDR3 loop: CASSPPAVTYEQYF. The CDR3 nucleotides are TGTGCCAGCTCACCACCTGCCGTTACCTACGAGCAGTACTTC.

The chain recombines TRBV6-5 with TRBJ1-5; TRBD1 is a possible D gene (6 bases). CDR3 length: 14 residues. Germline values: CDR1 MNHEY, CDR2 SVGAGI. Trimming shortened V by 8 bases and J by 5 bases, and 16 bases separated the two germline ends. CDR3 in amino acids: CASSNRVVDQPQHF. Written as DNA, the CDR3 is TGTGCCAGCTCGAACAGGGTAGTGGATCAGCCCCAGCATTTT.

V is TRBV7-9 and J is TRBJ1-1; the D is unclear. This CDR3 spans 15 amino acids. Trimming shortened V by 1 base and J by 2 bases, and 11 bases separated the two germline ends. Germline CDR1 and CDR2: SEHNR and FQNEAQ (reference sequence). The CDR3 sequence: CASSLVGGINTEAFF. DNA of the CDR3: TGTGCCAGCAGCTTAGTTGGTGGAATCAACACTGAAGCTTTCTTT.

The chain couples TRBV5-1 to TRBJ1-3, with D maybe TRBD1 (5 bases). Germline V gene sequence: CDR1 SGHRS, CDR2 YFSETQ. V lost 2 bases, J lost 3 bases, and 15 bases lay in between. This CDR3 region has 16 residues. The CDR3 spells CASSFGTARDGNTIYF. CDR3 coding DNA: TGCGCCAGCAGCTTTGGAACGGCCAGGGATGGAAACACCATATATTTT.

V is TRBV15 and J is TRBJ2-1; D possibly matches TRBD1 or TRBD2 (6 bases each). The V end was cut by 1 base, the J end by 4 bases, with 11 bases between. The CDR3 is 15 amino acids. CDR1 is LNHNV, CDR2 YYDKDF, per germline (reference sequence). CDR3 in DNA: TGTGCCACCAGCAGAGGGGGGCGGGAATACAATGAGCAGTTCTTC. It translates to CATSRGGREYNEQFF. The entire variable domain, with the rest obtained from reference TRBV15 and TRBJ2-1, is as follows: DAMVIQNPRYQVTQFGKPVTLSCSQTLNHNVMYWYQQKSSQAPKLLFHYYDKDFNNEADTPDNFQSRRPNTSFCFLDIRSPGLGDTAMYLCATSRGGREYNEQFFGPGTRLTVL.

The chain employs TRBV19 and TRBJ1-2; D gene unclear. The germline CDR1 and CDR2 sequences are LNHDA and SQIVND (reference sequence). The CDR3 has 13 amino acids. The V end lost 4 bases, the J end lost 6 bases, and 12 bases lay between the germline ends. The chain's CDR3 is CASSTQPGNGYTF. Here the CDR3 DNA reads TGTGCCAGTAGTACACAGCCGGGGAATGGCTACACCTTC. Drawing the rest from reference TRBV19 and TRBJ1-2, the complete variable domain is DGGITQSPKYLFRKEGQNVTLSCEQNLNHDAMYWYRQDPGQGLRLIYYSQIVNDFQKGDIAEGYSVSREKKESFPLTVTSAQKNPTAFYLCASSTQPGNGYTFGSGTRLTVV.

The genes are TRBV21-1 and TRBJ1-2; the DNA was not used to check the table's D call, TRBD1. TRBV21-1 is designated a pseudogene. This CDR3 is 14 amino acids long. CDR3 amino acids: CASSTVHRLYGYTF. The DNA of the CDR3 is TGTGCCAGCAGCACCGTACACCGTTTGTATGGCTACACCTTC.

The chain is built from TRBV18 and TRBJ1-5; 11 bases are a match to TRBD1. The CDR3 runs 16 residues. CDR1 KGHSH and CDR2 LQKENI come from the germline V gene. Trimming took 6 bases from V and 5 from J; bases not matched to a gene: 9. As DNA, the CDR3 is TGTGCCAGCTCCCTCTTGGGGACAGGGGGAGATCAGCCCCAGCATTTT. This gives the protein CASSLLGTGGDQPQHF.

A note on this clone: This sample also contains other DNA sequences that code for the same CDR3. The chain has TRBV12-3 or TRBV12-4 and TRBJ1-1; possibly TRBD1 for D (6 bases). V gave up 6 bases and J gave up 1 base, with 9 bases separating them. The CDR3 is 13 residues long. The CDR3 coding sequence is TGTGCCAGCAGCCTGGGACAGAACACTGAAGCTTTCTTT. It encodes CASSLGQNTEAFF.

This rearrangement joins TRBV15 to TRBJ2-1; no clear D gene. The CDR3 is 11 residues long. V dropped 5 bases and J dropped 7 bases, with 6 bases sitting between them. Germline-derived CDR1 and CDR2 are LNHNV and YYDKDF (reference sequence). CDR3 region: CATSVQNEQFF. The CDR3 DNA reads as TGTGCCACCAGCGTTCAGAATGAGCAGTTCTTC.

This clone was seen just once. The V and J genes are TRBV11-3 and TRBJ1-4; no clear D gene. The germline V gene has CDR1 SGHNT and CDR2 YENEEA. This CDR3 has 15 amino acids. Trimming took off 1 base at V and 3 bases at J, with 9 bases between the two ends. The CDR3 bases are TGTGCCAGCAGCTTAGTGGGCTATCCTAATGAAAAACTGTTTTTT. Encoded protein: CASSLVGYPNEKLFF.

The chain recombines TRBV19 with TRBJ1-1; a possible D gene is TRBD1 (5 bases). Per germline, CDR1 LNHDA and CDR2 SQIVND (reference sequence). CDR3 length equals 14 residues. Deletions cut 5 bases from V and 0 bases from J, with 10 bases between. In DNA, the CDR3 is TGTGCCAGTAGTCTGCAGGGCATGAACACTGAAGCTTTCTTT. Residues: CASSLQGMNTEAFF. Together with reference TRBV19 and TRBJ1-1, the CDR3 gives the full variable domain: DGGITQSPKYLFRKEGQNVTLSCEQNLNHDAMYWYRQDPGQGLRLIYYSQIVNDFQKGDIAEGYSVSREKKESFPLTVTSAQKNPTAFYLCASSLQGMNTEAFFGQGTRLTVV.

The chain carries TRBV12-3 or TRBV12-4 and TRBJ1-3; unclear D gene. The CDR3 contains 13 residues. Trimming took off 2 bases at V and 1 base at J, with 3 bases between the two ends. The CDR3 sequence: CASSLWSGNTIYF. The CDR3 coding sequence is TGTGCCAGCAGTTTATGGTCTGGAAACACCATATATTTT.

This chain links TRBV24-1 with TRBJ2-5, with TRBD2 matching 12 bases. The V gene's germline CDR1 is KGHDR and CDR2 SFDVKD. V dropped 7 bases and J dropped 1; count of bases not matched to a gene: 3. This CDR3 is built from 15 residues. In DNA form, the CDR3 reads TGTGCCACCAGCGAGACTAGCGGGGGCCAAGAGACCCAGTACTTC. Translation gives CATSETSGGQETQYF.

This chain connects TRBV2 to TRBJ2-7; no firm D call. Per the germline V gene, CDR1 is SNHLY and CDR2 is FYNNEI. V was cut by 3 bases and J by 4 bases, with 10 bases left in between. CDR3 length: 13 amino acids. The CDR3 DNA follows: TGTGCCAGCAGTGATGAGGTTTCGTACGAGCAGTACTTC. This translates into CASSDEVSYEQYF.

This clone appeared a few times. This chain links TRBV19 with TRBJ1-2; the D is unclear. The CDR3 has 13 amino acids. V was cut by 9 bases and J by 8 bases, with 19 bases left in between. Germline assignment: CDR1 LNHDA and CDR2 SQIVND (reference sequence). CDR3 amino acids: CASQTRTAWGYTF. The CDR3 DNA is TGTGCCAGCCAGACCCGGACCGCGTGGGGCTACACCTTC.